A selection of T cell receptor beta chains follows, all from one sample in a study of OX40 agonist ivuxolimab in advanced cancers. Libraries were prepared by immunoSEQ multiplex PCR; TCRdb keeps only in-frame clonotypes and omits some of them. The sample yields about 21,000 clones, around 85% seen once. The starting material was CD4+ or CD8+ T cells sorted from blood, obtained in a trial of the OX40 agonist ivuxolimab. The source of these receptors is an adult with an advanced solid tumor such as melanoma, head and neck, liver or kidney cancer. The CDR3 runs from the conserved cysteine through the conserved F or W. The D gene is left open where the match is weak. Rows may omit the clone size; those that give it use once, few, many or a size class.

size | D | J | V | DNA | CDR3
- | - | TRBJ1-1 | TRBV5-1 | TGCGCCAGCAGCTTGGGGACCTACAGGGTTGAAGCTTTCTTT | CASSLGTYRVEAFF
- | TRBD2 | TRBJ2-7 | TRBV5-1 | TGCGCCAGCAGCTTGAGCCTAGCGGGAGGCCCCAACTCCTACGAGCAGTACTTC | CASSLSLAGGPNSYEQYF
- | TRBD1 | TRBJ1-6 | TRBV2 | TGTGCCAGCAGTGAAACACGTTCCGGGACAGGATCGTTTTCACCCCTCCACTTT | CASSETRSGTGSFSPLHF
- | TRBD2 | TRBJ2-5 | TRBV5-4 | TGTGCCAGCAGCTCAGCCGGGACTAGGGGGATCGAGCCCCAGTACTTC | CASSSAGTRGIEPQYF
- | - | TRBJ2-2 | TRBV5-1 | TGCGCCAGCAGCTTGGTGAGACCCGGCGACGGGGAGCTGTTTTTT | CASSLVRPGDGELFF
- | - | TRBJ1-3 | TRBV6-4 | TGTGCCAGCAGTTACTCCAGGTCATCCTCTGGAAACACCATATATTTT | CASSYSRSSSGNTIYF
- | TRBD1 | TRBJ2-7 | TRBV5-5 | TGTGCCAGCAGCTCTAGGACAGGGGGTGGTGAGCAGTACTTC | CASSSRTGGGEQYF
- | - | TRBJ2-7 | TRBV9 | TGTGCCAGCAGCCCGGGTGACGAGCAGTACTTC | CASSPGDEQYF
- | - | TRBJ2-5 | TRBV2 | TGTGCCAGCAGTAACAGGGTCGGGGAGACCCAGTACTTC | CASSNRVGETQYF
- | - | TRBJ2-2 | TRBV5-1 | TGCGCCAGCAGCTTACCCAGCGGTGCCACCGGGGAGCTGTTTTTT | CASSLPSGATGELFF
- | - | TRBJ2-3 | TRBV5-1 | TGCGCCAGCAGCACACTAGCCCTCACCACAGATACGCAGTATTTT | CASSTLALTTDTQYF
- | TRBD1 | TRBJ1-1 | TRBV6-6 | TGTGCCAGCAGCACCTCGGACAGGGTAACTTTCTTT | CASSTSDRVTFF
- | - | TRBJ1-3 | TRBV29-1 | TGCAGCGGTCTAACCGGGAGCTCTGGAAACACCATATATTTT | CSGLTGSSGNTIYF
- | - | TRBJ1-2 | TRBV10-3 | TGTGCCATCAGAGTATCGGAGAGCTATGGCTACACCTTC | CAIRVSESYGYTF
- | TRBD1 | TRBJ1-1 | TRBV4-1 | TGCGCCAGCAGCCAAGATCGGGGGACAGGGGGCTTGAACACTGAAGCTTTCTTT | CASSQDRGTGGLNTEAFF
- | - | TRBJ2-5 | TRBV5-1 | TGCGCCAGCAGCTTGGCGACAGGACAAGAGACCCAGTACTTC | CASSLATGQETQYF
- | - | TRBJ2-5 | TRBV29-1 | TGCAGCGTTGTCGCTCGGCCAGGACAAGAGACCCAGTACTTC | CSVVARPGQETQYF
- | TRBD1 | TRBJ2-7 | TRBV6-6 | TGTGCCAGCAGTTACTCGATCCCCGGGACAGGGGGCGAGCAGTACTTC | CASSYSIPGTGGEQYF
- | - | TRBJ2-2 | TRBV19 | TGTGCCAGTAGTATAGTTAGAGGGTTCGGAGGCACCGGGGAGCTGTTTTTT | CASSIVRGFGGTGELFF
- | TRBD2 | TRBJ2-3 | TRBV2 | TGTGCCAGCAGTGTCGGAAGCGGGGGGGGCGATACGCAGTATTTT | CASSVGSGGGDTQYF
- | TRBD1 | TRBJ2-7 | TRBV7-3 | TGTGCCAGCAGCTTCAGGGGGGAGCAGTACTTC | CASSFRGEQYF
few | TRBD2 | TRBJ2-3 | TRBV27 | TGTGCCAGCAGTTTTCTAGCGGGCCAAAGCACAGATACGCAGTATTTT | CASSFLAGQSTDTQYF
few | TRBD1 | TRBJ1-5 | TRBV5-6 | TGTGCCAGCAGCTCGCGCCCAGGGGGACTTAGTCAGCCCCAGCATTTT | CASSSRPGGLSQPQHF
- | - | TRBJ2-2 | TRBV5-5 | TGTGCCAGCAGCTTGATCTCAAACACCGGGGAGCTGTTTTTT | CASSLISNTGELFF
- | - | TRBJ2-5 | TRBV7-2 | TGTGCCAGCAGCTTAGGTATGGGTTTGGAGACCCAGTACTTC | CASSLGMGLETQYF
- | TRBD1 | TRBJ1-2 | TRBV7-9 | TGTGCCAGCAGCTCCCGGGACAGGGAGGGCTATGGCTACACCTTC | CASSSRDREGYGYTF
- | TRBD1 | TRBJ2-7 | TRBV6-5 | TGTGCCAGCAGAATGCCGGGACAGGGAACCTACGAGCAGTACTTC | CASRMPGQGTYEQYF
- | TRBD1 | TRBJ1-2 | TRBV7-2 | TGTGCCAGCAGCCCCACCTCCTCGACAGGGAAAGCAAATATCTATGGCTACACCTTC | CASSPTSSTGKANIYGYTF
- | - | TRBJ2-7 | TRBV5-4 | TGTGCCAGCAGCTCGGCTAAGGGGGGTAGCTACGAGCAGTACTTC | CASSSAKGGSYEQYF